Following are 14 T cell receptor beta chains from one sample sequenced in a study of cytomegalovirus exposure and HLA in healthy donors. Both 60 Vbeta primers and 13 Jbeta primers went into the PCR. TCRdb keeps only in-frame clones here, not all; method: immunoSEQ multiplex PCR. The sample contains around 91,000 clones, roughly 67% of which appear only once. Material for sequencing was PBMCs. These receptors came from a human donor in good health.

This clone appeared a few times. The rearrangement links TRBV5-8 to TRBJ1-2; 8 nucleotides line up with TRBD1. The CDR3 consists of 14 residues. V shed 5 bases, J shed 8 bases, and the junction held 11 bases outside the gene matches. Germline values: CDR1 SGHTS, CDR2 YDEGEE. The CDR3 bases are TGTGCCAGCAGACAGGACAGGGCCAAAAAAGGCTACACCTTC. As protein: CASRQDRAKKGYTF.

This clone was picked up a small number of times. The V call is TRBV6-6, the J call TRBJ1-1; maybe TRBD1 (5 bases). From germline, CDR1 is MNHNY and CDR2 SVGAGI (reference sequence). This CDR3 is 11 amino acids long. V was cut by 11 bases and J by 5 bases, with 12 bases left in between. The CDR3 reads CAGGGGTEAFF. CDR3 sequence (DNA): TGTGCCGGCGGGGGTGGGACTGAAGCTTTCTTT.

The V gene is TRBV5-6, the J gene TRBJ1-1, with a weak D call TRBD1 (6 bases). Germline lookup yields CDR1 SGHDT and CDR2 YYEEEE. The V and J ends lost 0 bases and 0 bases respectively, with 9 bases between them. The CDR3 covers 15 residues. CDR3 residues: CASSLGPGVNTEAFF. CDR3 sequence (DNA): TGTGCCAGCAGCTTGGGACCAGGGGTGAACACTGAAGCTTTCTTT.

This clone was counted a few times. This chain links TRBV4-2 with TRBJ1-6; D gene uncertain. Germline values: CDR1 LGHNA, CDR2 YNFKEQ. The CDR3 is 13 residues long. V lost 0 bases and J lost 9, with 6 bases in between. CDR3 in amino acids: CASSQEAVSPLHF. The CDR3 coding sequence is TGTGCCAGCAGCCAAGAAGCGGTTTCACCCCTCCACTTT.

The DNA for the CDR3 is TGTGCCAGCAGCTTTAGCGGGGGGACCAAGTTCTTC. Its translation is CASSFSGGTKFF. V is TRBV7-3 and J is TRBJ2-1, with 10 positions matching TRBD2. Germline trimming cut 3 bases from V and 14 bases from J; bases unmatched to any gene: 4. Germline CDR1 and CDR2: SGHTA and FQGTGA. This CDR3 comprises 12 residues.

The table lists this clone with a few counts. The sample has other DNA sequences that encode this CDR3 too. The chain uses TRBV29-1 and TRBJ2-5; a possible D gene is TRBD2 (6 bases). V lost 4 bases and J lost 1, with 7 bases in between. The CDR3 consists of 12 residues. Germline CDR1 and CDR2: SQVTM and ANQGSEA. The CDR3 DNA sequence: TGCAGCGTTGTGGAGGGCCAAGAGACCCAGTACTTC. Its translation is CSVVEGQETQYF.

The genes are TRBV6-6 and TRBJ2-4; 7 bases match TRBD1. CDR1 and CDR2 (germline): MNHNY, SVGAGI (reference sequence). V lost 5 bases to trimming and J lost 0 bases; unmatched junction nucleotides: 7. The CDR3 loop spans 16 amino acids. The CDR3 nucleotides are TGTGCCAGCAGTCCAGGGGGACGGCTAGCCAAAAACATTCAGTACTTC. It encodes CASSPGGRLAKNIQYF.

This chain links TRBV6-1 with TRBJ1-1; unclear D gene. This CDR3 is 14 amino acids long. Germline assignment: CDR1 MNHNS and CDR2 SASEGT. V dropped 5 bases and J dropped 3 bases, with 13 bases sitting between them. CDR3 sequence: CASSYLQFYTEAFF. Written as DNA, the CDR3 is TGTGCCAGCAGTTATCTGCAGTTCTACACTGAAGCTTTCTTT.

The chain recombines TRBV9 with TRBJ2-1; 11 bases line up with TRBD2. The CDR3 has 15 amino acids. Germline V gene lookup returns CDR1 SGDLS and CDR2 YYNGEE. J was trimmed by 10 bases and V by 0 bases; bases with no gene match: 6. DNA of the CDR3: TGTGCCAGCAGCGTAGCTAGCGGGGGGCCGGGGGAGCAGTTCTTC. It codes for CASSVASGGPGEQFF.

The rearrangement links TRBV6-1 to TRBJ1-5, with D tentatively TRBD1 (6 bases). CDR1 is MNHNS and CDR2 is SASEGT in the germline V gene. With 6 bases removed from V and 3 bases from J, the gap between germline ends came to 15 bases. This CDR3 has 15 residues. DNA for the CDR3: TGTGCCAGCAGAACAGGGAAGGGGCTCAATCAGCCCCAGCATTTT. Translating it yields CASRTGKGLNQPQHF.

The chain is built from TRBV7-9 and TRBJ2-7; TRBD1 agrees at 7 bases. The CDR3 runs to 14 residues. CDR1 SEHNR and CDR2 FQNEAQ come from the germline V gene (reference sequence). V shed 5 bases and J 2 bases; nucleotides not matched to a gene: 6. CDR3 residues: CASSPWDSPYEQYF. The DNA of the CDR3 is TGTGCCAGCAGCCCGTGGGACAGCCCCTACGAGCAGTACTTC.

This chain joins TRBV14 and TRBJ2-2; D perhaps matches TRBD1 (5 bases). The CDR3 sequence is 15 residues long. The V end lost 1 base, the J end lost 5 bases, and 11 bases lay between the germline ends. Germline V lookup: CDR1 SGHDN, CDR2 FVKESK. Written as DNA, the CDR3 is TGTGCCAGCAGCCAAGTAAGGGGTTTAACCGGGGAGCTGTTTTTT. It translates to CASSQVRGLTGELFF.

This clone was seen a few times. The genes are TRBV4-3 and TRBJ1-1; 7 nucleotides line up with TRBD1. With 1 base clipped from V and 4 bases from J, the junction kept 9 bases outside the gene matches. The germline V gene encodes CDR1 LGHNA and CDR2 YSLEER. This CDR3 has 16 residues. Written as DNA, the CDR3 is TGCGCCAGCAGCCAAGGCGACAGGGTCAGGGGCACTGAAGCTTTCTTT. It encodes CASSQGDRVRGTEAFF.

The V and J genes are TRBV5-4 and TRBJ2-7; perhaps TRBD2 as D (7 bases). Germline CDR1 reads SGHNT; CDR2 reads YYREEE (reference sequence). V was trimmed by 4 bases and J by 0 bases, leaving 17 bases between them. CDR3 length: 16 amino acids. In DNA, the CDR3 is TGTGCCAGCAGCCGGGAGACGGGGGGCATCTCCTACGAGCAGTACTTC. Translating it yields CASSRETGGISYEQYF.